The source of this TCR beta chain is a study of cytomegalovirus exposure and HLA in healthy donors. About the research overall: A preliminary data release comprised tens of millions of unique TCRs obtained from HLA-typed donors.

This CDR3 is 14 amino acids long. The germline V and J ends were trimmed by 0 bases and 3 bases, with 8 bases remaining between them. Germline-derived CDR1 and CDR2 are LGHNA and YSLEER. PCR amplification relied on 60 Vbeta primers (plus 13 Jbeta primers). Some clones are missing from TCRdb's copy, which holds only in-frame ones; the method was immunoSEQ multiplex PCR. Of about 170,000 clones in the sample, 79% are singletons; the top ten hold approximately 2.1%. The sample consisted of PBMCs. The chain employs TRBV4-3 and TRBJ1-2; perhaps TRBD1 as D (5 bases). This clonotype originated in a woman in her fifties or sixties in good health and CMV-seronegative. CDR3 DNA sequence: TGCGCCAGCAGCCAAGAGGCAGGGCACTATGGCTACACCTTC. Translated: CASSQEAGHYGYTF.